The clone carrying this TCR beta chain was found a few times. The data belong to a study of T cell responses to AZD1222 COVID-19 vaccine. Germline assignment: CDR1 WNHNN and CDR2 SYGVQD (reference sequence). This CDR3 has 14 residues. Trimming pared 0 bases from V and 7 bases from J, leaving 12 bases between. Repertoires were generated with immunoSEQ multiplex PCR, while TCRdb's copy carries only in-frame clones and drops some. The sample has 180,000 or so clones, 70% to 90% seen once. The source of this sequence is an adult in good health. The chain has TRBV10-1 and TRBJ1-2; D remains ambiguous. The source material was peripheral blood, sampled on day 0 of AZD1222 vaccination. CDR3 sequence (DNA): TGCGCCAGCAGTGAGTCTGGATCTGGGTTTGGCTACACCTTC. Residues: CASSESGSGFGYTF.